These 5 T cell receptor beta chains share one sample of origin, sequenced in a study of T cells in Graves' hyperthyroidism and ophthalmopathy (dated by TCRdb to the late 2010s). The protocol used for the library was multiplex PCR. Sequencing instrument: Illumina HiSeq 2000. Amplification of TCR beta CDR3 regions was carried out from RNA transcripts. The TCR CDR3 was subjected to a first round of RT-PCR using the HTBI primer set and the Qiagen OneStep RT-PCR kit. TCRdb trimmed public reads at Q25 via fastp, called clones via MiXCR and kept in-frame beta chains. Under each unique CDR3 protein, matching rows form one entry showing the most common genes and DNA. In this sample the table shows some 500,000 distinct CDR3 sequences, over 13% of which occur a single time. The ten largest account for roughly 17% of the sample. The sample consisted of blood. The receptor set was obtained from a woman in her late teens or twenties with Graves' hyperthyroidism.

This clonotype appeared a few times. CDR3 coding DNA: TGTGCCAGCAGCGGAAGGACAGGGGGTGCCGGGGAGCTGTTTTTT. This encodes CASSGRTGGAGELFF. The chain uses TRBV13 and TRBJ2-2, with 10 bases fitting TRBD1. Trimming at V came to 5 bases and at J to 6 bases, leaving 6 bases not matched to a gene. Germline loops: CDR1 PRHDT, CDR2 FYEKMQ (reference sequence). There are 15 residues in the CDR3.

The J gene is TRBJ2-4, the V gene TRBV3-1; 8 positions match TRBD2. The trim removed 1 base at V and 6 bases at J, leaving 14 bases unmatched. Germline-derived CDR1 and CDR2 are LGHDT and YNNKEL (reference sequence). This CDR3 comprises 18 residues. CDR3 nucleotides: TGTGCCAGCAGCCAAGGGGGATCCGGCGGGAGGCCCAGAAACATTCAGTACTTC. Protein sequence: CASSQGGSGGRPRNIQYF.

This clonotype has ten or more counts. This chain uses TRBV12-3 or TRBV12-4 with TRBJ1-5, with TRBD1 as a possible D gene (5 bases). V was cut by 6 bases and J by 4 bases, with 13 bases left in between. The CDR3 is 14 amino acids. CDR3 residues: CASRSVGDNQPQHF. The CDR3 coding sequence is TGTGCCAGCAGGTCTGTAGGGGATAATCAGCCCCAGCATTTT.

This chain links TRBV19 with TRBJ1-2; 7 bases line up with TRBD1. The CDR3 covers 15 residues. Germline CDR1 reads LNHDA; CDR2 reads SQIVND (reference sequence). The junction had 6 bases not matched to a gene; V was cut back by 3 bases and J by 2 bases. In nucleotides, the CDR3 is TGTGCCAGTAGTATTACCGCAGGGGGAAACTATGGCTACACCTTC. Amino acid sequence: CASSITAGGNYGYTF.

This clonotype occurred many times. The chain carries TRBV5-1 and TRBJ1-2, with 8 bases aligning to TRBD1. Trimming took 4 bases from V and 0 from J; bases not matched to a gene: 8. Germline V gene sequence: CDR1 SGHRS, CDR2 YFSETQ. The CDR3 sequence is 16 residues long. DNA for the CDR3: TGCGCCAGCAGCGTGACAGGGGACTATGCTAACTATGGCTACACCTTC. Translation gives CASSVTGDYANYGYTF.